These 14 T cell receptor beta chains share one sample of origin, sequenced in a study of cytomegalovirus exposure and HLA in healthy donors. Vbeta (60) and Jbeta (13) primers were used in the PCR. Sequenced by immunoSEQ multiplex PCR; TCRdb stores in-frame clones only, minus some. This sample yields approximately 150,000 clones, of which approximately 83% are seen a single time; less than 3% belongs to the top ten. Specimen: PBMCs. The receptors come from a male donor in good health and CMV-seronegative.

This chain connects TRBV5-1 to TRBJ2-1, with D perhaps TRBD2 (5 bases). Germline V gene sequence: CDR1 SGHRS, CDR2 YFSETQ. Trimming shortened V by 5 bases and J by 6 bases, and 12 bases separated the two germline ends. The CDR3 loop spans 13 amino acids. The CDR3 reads CASSKPGSNEQFF. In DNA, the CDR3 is TGCGCCAGCAGTAAACCGGGATCCAATGAGCAGTTCTTC.

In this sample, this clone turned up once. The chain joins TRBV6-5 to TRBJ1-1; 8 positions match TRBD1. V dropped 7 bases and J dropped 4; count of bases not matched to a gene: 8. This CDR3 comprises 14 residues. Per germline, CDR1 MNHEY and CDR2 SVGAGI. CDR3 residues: CASKIGQGSTEAFF. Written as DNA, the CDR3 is TGTGCCAGCAAAATCGGACAGGGAAGCACTGAAGCTTTCTTT.

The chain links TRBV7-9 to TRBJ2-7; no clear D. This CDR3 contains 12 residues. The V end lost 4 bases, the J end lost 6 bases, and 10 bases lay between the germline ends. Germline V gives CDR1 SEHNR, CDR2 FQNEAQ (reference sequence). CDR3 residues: CASSYGSPEQYF. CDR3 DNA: TGTGCCAGCAGCTACGGTTCCCCCGAGCAGTACTTC.

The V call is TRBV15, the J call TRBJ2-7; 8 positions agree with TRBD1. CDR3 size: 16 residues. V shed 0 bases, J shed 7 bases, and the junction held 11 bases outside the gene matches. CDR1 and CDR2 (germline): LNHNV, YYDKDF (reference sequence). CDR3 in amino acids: CATSRDLGTGGREQYF. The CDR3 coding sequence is TGTGCCACCAGCAGAGATTTGGGGACAGGCGGCAGGGAGCAGTACTTC.

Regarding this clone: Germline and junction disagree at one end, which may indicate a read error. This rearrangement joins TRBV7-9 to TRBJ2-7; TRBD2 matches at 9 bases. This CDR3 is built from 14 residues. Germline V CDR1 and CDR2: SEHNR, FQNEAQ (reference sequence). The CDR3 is CSSSPSGASYEQYF. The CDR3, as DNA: TGTTCCAGCAGCCCTAGCGGGGCCTCCTACGAGCAGTACTTC. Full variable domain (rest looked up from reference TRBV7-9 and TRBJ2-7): DTGVSQNPRHKITKRGQNVTFRCDPISEHNRLYWYRQTLGQGPEFLTYFQNEAQLEKSRLLSDRFSAERPKGSFSTLEIQRTEQGDSAMYLCSSSPSGASYEQYFGPGTRLTVT.

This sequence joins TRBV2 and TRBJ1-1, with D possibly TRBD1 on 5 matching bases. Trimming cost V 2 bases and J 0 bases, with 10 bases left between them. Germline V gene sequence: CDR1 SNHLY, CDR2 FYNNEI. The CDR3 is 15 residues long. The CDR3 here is CASSELQGMNTEAFF. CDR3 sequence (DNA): TGTGCCAGCAGTGAACTCCAGGGTATGAACACTGAAGCTTTCTTT.

CDR3 region: CASRAGAGELFF. CDR3 bases: TGTGCCAGCAGGGCAGGCGCCGGGGAGCTGTTTTTT. This chain connects TRBV9 to TRBJ2-2; D not certain. V was clipped by 5 bases and J by 6 bases, with 8 bases between them. This CDR3 is built from 12 residues. Germline values: CDR1 SGDLS, CDR2 YYNGEE.

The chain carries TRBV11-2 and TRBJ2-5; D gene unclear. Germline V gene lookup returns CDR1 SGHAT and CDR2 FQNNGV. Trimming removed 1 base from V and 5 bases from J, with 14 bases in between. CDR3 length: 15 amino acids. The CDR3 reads CASSLGQNFVETQYF. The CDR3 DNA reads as TGTGCCAGCAGCTTAGGACAAAACTTTGTGGAGACCCAGTACTTC.

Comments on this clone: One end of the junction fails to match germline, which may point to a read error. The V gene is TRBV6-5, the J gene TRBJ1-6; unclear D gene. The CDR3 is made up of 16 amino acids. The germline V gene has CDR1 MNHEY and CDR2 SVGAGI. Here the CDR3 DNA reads TGTGCCAGCAGTTACTCGGGAGGTGGAGCGTCGTCACGCCTCCACTTT. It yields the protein CASSYSGGGASSRLHF.

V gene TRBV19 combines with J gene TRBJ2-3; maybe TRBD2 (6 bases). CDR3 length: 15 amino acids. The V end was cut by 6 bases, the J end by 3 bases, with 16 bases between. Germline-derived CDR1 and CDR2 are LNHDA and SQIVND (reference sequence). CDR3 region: CASSPPASGTDTQYF. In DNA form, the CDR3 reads TGTGCCAGTAGCCCCCCGGCGAGCGGGACAGATACGCAGTATTTT.

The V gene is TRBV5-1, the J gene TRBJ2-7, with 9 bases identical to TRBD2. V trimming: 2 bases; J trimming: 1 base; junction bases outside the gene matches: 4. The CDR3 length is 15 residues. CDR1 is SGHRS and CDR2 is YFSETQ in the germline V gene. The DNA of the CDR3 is TGCGCCAGCAGCTTAGTTAGCGGGGGATCCTACGAGCAGTACTTC. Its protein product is CASSLVSGGSYEQYF. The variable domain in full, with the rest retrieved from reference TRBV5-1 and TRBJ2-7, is KAGVTQTPRYLIKTRGQQVTLSCSPISGHRSVSWYQQTPGQGLQFLFEYFSETQRNKGNFPGRFSGRQFSNSRSEMNVSTLELGDSALYLCASSLVSGGSYEQYFGPGTRLTVT.

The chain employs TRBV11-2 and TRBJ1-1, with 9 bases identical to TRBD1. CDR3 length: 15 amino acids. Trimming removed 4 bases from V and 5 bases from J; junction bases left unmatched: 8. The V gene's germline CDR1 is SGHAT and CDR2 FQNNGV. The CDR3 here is CASSSTGQGVTEAFF. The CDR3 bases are TGTGCCAGCAGCTCGACGGGACAGGGAGTAACTGAAGCTTTCTTT.

The CDR3 nucleotides are TGTGCCAGCAGTGGTACCGGGACAGGGGCTTCACCCCTCCACTTT. This codes for CASSGTGTGASPLHF. The V and J genes are TRBV2 and TRBJ1-6; TRBD1 matches at 10 bases. The CDR3 loop spans 15 amino acids. Germline CDR1 reads SNHLY; CDR2 reads FYNNEI. The V segment lost 4 bases and the J segment 9 bases; nucleotides outside the gene matches: 6.

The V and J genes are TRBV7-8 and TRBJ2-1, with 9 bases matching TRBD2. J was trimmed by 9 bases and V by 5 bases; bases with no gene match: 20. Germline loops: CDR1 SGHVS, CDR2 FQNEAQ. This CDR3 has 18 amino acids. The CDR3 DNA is TGTGCCAGCAGCCATAATTTAGCGGGAGCCCAGACCCTTTTTGAGCAGTTCTTC. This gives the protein CASSHNLAGAQTLFEQFF.